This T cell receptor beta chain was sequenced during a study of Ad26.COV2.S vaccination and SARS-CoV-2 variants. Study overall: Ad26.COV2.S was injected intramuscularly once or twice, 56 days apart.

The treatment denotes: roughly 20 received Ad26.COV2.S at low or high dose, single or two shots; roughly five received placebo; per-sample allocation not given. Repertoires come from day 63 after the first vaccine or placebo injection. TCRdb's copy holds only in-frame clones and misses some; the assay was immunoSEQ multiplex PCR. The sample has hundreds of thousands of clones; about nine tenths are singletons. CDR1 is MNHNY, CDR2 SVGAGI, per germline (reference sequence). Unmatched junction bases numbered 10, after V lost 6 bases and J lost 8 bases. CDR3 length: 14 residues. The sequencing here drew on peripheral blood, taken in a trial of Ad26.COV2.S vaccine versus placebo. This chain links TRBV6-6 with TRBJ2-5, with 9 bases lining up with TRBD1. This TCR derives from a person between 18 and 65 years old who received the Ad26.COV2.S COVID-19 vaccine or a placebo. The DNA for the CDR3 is TGTGCCAGCAGGATCCCGGGACAGGGAATTACCCAGTACTTC. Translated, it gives CASRIPGQGITQYF.